The clone carrying this T cell receptor beta chain was seen at least ten times. Its antigen is not known. The CDR3 extends over 14 amino acids. With V trimmed by 8 bases and J by 9 bases, 11 bases remained unmatched. Germline CDR1 is SNHLY and CDR2 is FYNNEI. This entry comes from a study of T cells in Graves' hyperthyroidism and ophthalmopathy. Amplified TCR beta CDR3 regions came from RNA transcripts. RT-PCR in the first round (using the HTBI primer set) targeted the TCR CDR3. One entry per CDR3 protein results from TCRdb running MiXCR on the multiplex PCR reads. In the table there are more than 500,000 distinct CDR3 sequences, 40% to 55% of which are singletons. Study-wide results and limits: Blood shared most expanded thyroid clonotypes above 0.001.

The specimen was peripheral blood or thyroid tissue (not recorded which). The sequence was obtained from an adult woman with Graves' disease, either hyperthyroidism or ophthalmopathy (not recorded which). The rearrangement uses TRBV2 and TRBJ1-5, with 9 bases identical to TRBD1. The CDR3 loop is CASDQGTGGRPQHF. The CDR3 nucleotides are TGTGCCAGCGACCAGGGAACAGGGGGCAGGCCCCAGCATTTT.